This is a list of T cell receptor beta chains from one sample in a study of blood T cell repertoires in COVID-19. Here immunoSEQ multiplex PCR was the method, and the copy in TCRdb shows in-frame clones only, minus some. The sample shows more than 140,000 clones, roughly 88% of them seen only once. The sample consisted of peripheral blood. These receptors all stem from a woman between 45 and 60 years old in a cohort sampled during active or convalescent COVID-19. CDR3s include the opening cysteine and the closing phenylalanine or tryptophan. The order of the fields is V gene, J gene, CDR3 protein.

TRBV10-3	TRBJ1-2	CAIMGDRGPTNGYTF
TRBV9	TRBJ2-1	CASSVADRGHEQFF
TRBV12-3/TRBV12-4	TRBJ1-2	CASSYTGYGYTF
TRBV6-8	TRBJ1-5	CASSWGVSNQPQHF
TRBV2	TRBJ2-6	CASSGTGANVLTF
TRBV7-2	TRBJ2-7	CASSSSTLSGTSGGYEQYF
TRBV29-1	TRBJ1-1	CSAGQGVNTEAFF
TRBV10-2	TRBJ1-3	CASRSGQLFSGNTIYF
TRBV7-2	TRBJ2-5	CASSQDGVRWSRTQYF
TRBV9	TRBJ2-5	CASSPRDSLQETQYF
TRBV6-5	TRBJ1-2	CASSYSGRDNGYTF
TRBV6-5	TRBJ1-5	CASSQTGFNQPQHF
TRBV19	TRBJ1-5	CASTGNIVQPQHF
TRBV7-3	TRBJ2-1	CASSSSGGRDNEQFF
TRBV30	TRBJ1-4	CAAQLGLDEKLFF
TRBV6-4	TRBJ2-3	CASSDRGLAGGTDTQYF
TRBV4-3	TRBJ2-3	CASSPFGQPPSTDTQYF
TRBV3-1/TRBV3-2	TRBJ1-1	CASSQVNSMNTEAFF
TRBV27	TRBJ2-7	CASKIGSGLYEQYF
TRBV6-5	TRBJ1-1	CASSLDRVVSEAFF
TRBV4-2	TRBJ2-3	CASSQVTQSAITDTQYF
TRBV3-1/TRBV3-2	TRBJ1-1	CASSFQGSYKAFF
TRBV7-9	TRBJ2-1	CASSHPIGGANEQFF
TRBV10-3	TRBJ2-7	CAISEQGLAGTYEQYF
TRBV12-2	TRBJ2-1	CASRLEGAGGTYNEQFF
TRBV11-2	TRBJ2-1	CASRRTVGNEQFF
TRBV7-3	TRBJ2-1	CASSIGTEYNEQFF
TRBV19	TRBJ1-1	CASSPAGRVSTEAFF
TRBV5-1	TRBJ1-1	CASSLVSPGGNAFF
TRBV12-1	TRBJ2-7	CASPLARTYEQYF
TRBV27	TRBJ1-2	CASTPGQGAGYTF
TRBV10-3	TRBJ2-3	CAISEEGQGGTDTQYF
TRBV6-5	TRBJ2-5	CASSYSYEPGQETQYF
TRBV7-9	TRBJ1-3	CASSGTGSSGNTIYF
TRBV19	TRBJ2-5	CASSMGRGETQYF
TRBV4-1	TRBJ2-2	CASSQGGLAGASTGELFF
TRBV5-1	TRBJ1-2	CASRPITDANYGYTF
TRBV27	TRBJ1-6	CASTQQGSNSPLHF
TRBV19	TRBJ1-6	CASSTLPTGTRNSPLHF
TRBV10-3	TRBJ2-3	CAIRKTSGGPDTQYF
TRBV5-6	TRBJ2-3	CASSLDRTTDTQYF
TRBV4-2	TRBJ2-7	CASSQDLDAYEQYF
TRBV6-5	TRBJ1-1	CASIWTGGNTEAFF
TRBV5-1	TRBJ1-2	CASSYRQGEGYGYTF
TRBV6-5	TRBJ1-1	CASRVKGLNTEAFF
TRBV9	TRBJ1-5	CASSVQGNSNQPQHF
TRBV10-3	TRBJ2-5	CAISETSGGGETQYF
TRBV5-4	TRBJ1-4	CASSRQGKVEKLFF
TRBV10-3	TRBJ1-1	CAISEPLTEAFF
TRBV5-5	TRBJ1-2	CASSFDYRGLGYTF
TRBV2	TRBJ2-3	CASIMTSASTDTQYF
TRBV11-1	TRBJ2-3	CASSFWGGDKDTQYF
TRBV15	TRBJ2-7	CATSRSRDSFYEQYF
TRBV6-4	TRBJ2-3	CASSPTSGGAGTDTQYF
TRBV6-5	TRBJ2-5	CASSRIVGVAETQYF
TRBV10-2	TRBJ2-3	CASRTGGSTDTQYF
TRBV6-2/TRBV6-3	TRBJ1-1	CASSYRQGTNTEAFF
TRBV27	TRBJ1-2	CASSNILNSGYTF
TRBV12-1	TRBJ2-7	CASSFCSYRDRPYEQYF